The rows below give T cell receptor beta chains drawn from one sample of a study of cytomegalovirus exposure and HLA in healthy donors. Repertoires were generated with immunoSEQ multiplex PCR, while TCRdb's copy carries only in-frame clones and drops some. The sample yields nearly 110,000 clones, about 81% seen once. Sequenced input: PBMCs. The source of these receptors is a man younger than 40 in good health and CMV-seropositive. CDR3s include the opening cysteine and the closing phenylalanine or tryptophan. A D gene is named only where the DNA matches it firmly. Only part of the rows carry a size: once, few, many, or a class if the clone is expanded.

TGTGCCAGCAGCTTGAGCGGGGGGGCAGATACGCAGTATTTT,CASSLSGGADTQYF,TRBV7-8,few,14,TRBD2,TRBJ2-3
TGTGCCAGTAGTATCGACAGATTAGACGGCTATGGCCACACCTTC,CASSIDRLDGYGHTF,TRBV19,.,15,.,TRBJ1-2
TGTGCCAGCAGCCGGGACAGGTGGGTGAACACTGAAGCTTTCTTT,CASSRDRWVNTEAFF,TRBV5-4,.,15,TRBD1,TRBJ1-1
TGTGCCAGCAGCTTGTTCGTCAGGGGCCCCGGGGAGCTGTTTTTT,CASSLFVRGPGELFF,TRBV5-4,.,15,.,TRBJ2-2
TGTGCCAGCACCCACAGGGTTTCCTACGAGCAGTACTTC,CASTHRVSYEQYF,TRBV6-5,few,13,.,TRBJ2-7
TGTGCCAGCAGTTGGGACAGTGAAGCTTTCTTT,CASSWDSEAFF,TRBV2,.,11,TRBD1,TRBJ1-1
TGTGCTAGTGGTTTGGTACGAAGACAGGGCCCCCTTCCCGGGGAGCTGTTTTTT,CASGLVRRQGPLPGELFF,TRBV12-5,.,18,TRBD1,TRBJ2-2
TGTGCCATCAGTGAGTCGACAGCTGAAGCTTTCTTT,CAISESTAEAFF,TRBV10-3,.,12,.,TRBJ1-1
TGTGCTAGCAGTCTATCGGGGACAGGGAAACATGGCTACACCTTC,CASSLSGTGKHGYTF,TRBV7-7,.,15,TRBD1,TRBJ1-2
TGCAGCGTTGAAGGGGCACGTGGCTACACCTTC,CSVEGARGYTF,TRBV29-1,.,11,.,TRBJ1-2
TGTGCCAGCAGCGTAACAGGGATCGCTGGAAACACCATATATTTT,CASSVTGIAGNTIYF,TRBV9,.,15,.,TRBJ1-3
TGTGCCAGCACCCCGGGAGGGACCTCTGGGGCCAACGTCCTGACTTTC,CASTPGGTSGANVLTF,TRBV6-4,few,16,TRBD2,TRBJ2-6
TGTGCCATCAGTGAGGAGAGAGAGACCCAGTACTTC,CAISEERETQYF,TRBV10-3,.,12,.,TRBJ2-5
TGCGCCAGCAGCCGGCTAGCGGGGCCAGGGGATACGCAGTATTTT,CASSRLAGPGDTQYF,TRBV4-1,.,15,TRBD2,TRBJ2-3
TGTGCCAGCAGCTTAGCGGTCGGGGGGGGCTATGGCTACACCTTC,CASSLAVGGGYGYTF,TRBV7-2,.,15,.,TRBJ1-2
TGTGCCAGCAGCTTAGAGGGCAGGGGGCAAGATGAAGCTTTCTTT,CASSLEGRGQDEAFF,TRBV7-6,few,15,TRBD1,TRBJ1-1
TGTGCCAGCAGTGAAACTGATCAGCCCCAGCATTTT,CASSETDQPQHF,TRBV6-1,.,12,.,TRBJ1-5
TGTGCCAGCAGCCGGCGGGACAGGGGTGGGTTGGAGCAGTTCTTC,CASSRRDRGGLEQFF,TRBV5-6,once,15,TRBD1,TRBJ2-1
TGTGCCAGCAGCGACTCCAGGCCCAGGGTCGGCTACGGCTACACCTTC,CASSDSRPRVGYGYTF,TRBV7-2,.,16,.,TRBJ1-2
TGTGCCAGTAGAAGACAGGGGGCGCGCACAGATACGCAGTATTTT,CASRRQGARTDTQYF,TRBV19,.,15,TRBD1,TRBJ2-3
TGTGCCAGCAGCTTGGTTCCAGGCACTGAAGCTTTCTTT,CASSLVPGTEAFF,TRBV5-4,.,13,.,TRBJ1-1
TGTGCCAGCAGCTTAAAAGTACCCGGGACAGGGGAAGGCGAGCAGTACTTC,CASSLKVPGTGEGEQYF,TRBV11-2,few,17,TRBD1,TRBJ2-7
TGTGCCACCGAAAAACAGGGTAGGACAGATACGCAGTATTTT,CATEKQGRTDTQYF,TRBV19,once,14,.,TRBJ2-3
TGTGCCAGCAGCGTTAGCGGGGGGGCCGGATCTACTAAAGAGACCCAGTACTTC,CASSVSGGAGSTKETQYF,TRBV9,.,18,TRBD2,TRBJ2-5
TGTGCCAGCAGCTTAGATCTTGGGCGGGGGAGTGCCTACGAGCAGTACTTC,CASSLDLGRGSAYEQYF,TRBV11-3,.,17,TRBD2,TRBJ2-7
TGCGCCAGCAGCATTGGGACTAGCGGATCCCTCTACGAGCAGTACTTC,CASSIGTSGSLYEQYF,TRBV5-1,.,16,TRBD2,TRBJ2-7
TGTGCTAGTGGTTTTGGCGTGCCACCCCAGAGACCAAGACTAGCGAGAGAGACCCAGTACTTC,CASGFGVPPQRPRLARETQYF,TRBV12-5,.,21,TRBD2,TRBJ2-5
TGCGCCAGCAGTGAGTCGTATCGGGATCTAGCCTCTGGGGCCAACGTCCTGACTTTC,CASSESYRDLASGANVLTF,TRBV10-1,.,19,.,TRBJ2-6
TGTGCCAGCACAGTTAATAATTCACCCCTCCACTTT,CASTVNNSPLHF,TRBV7-2,.,12,.,TRBJ1-6
TGTGCCAGCAGCCTTGTGTCTGGGACAGTTTACAATGAGCAGTTCTTC,CASSLVSGTVYNEQFF,TRBV7-9,.,16,TRBD1,TRBJ2-1
TGTGCCAGCAGCTTAGACCCTAAACAGGGTAGCCCAGGCCGGGGGGCCAACGTCCTGACTTTC,CASSLDPKQGSPGRGANVLTF,TRBV7-6,.,21,.,TRBJ2-6
TGCGCCAGCAGCTTGCCAATCGGAGAGACCCAGTACTTC,CASSLPIGETQYF,TRBV5-1,few,13,.,TRBJ2-5
TGTGCCACCTCCGGGGACAGAGTCTACGAGCAGTACTTC,CATSGDRVYEQYF,TRBV7-9,.,13,TRBD1,TRBJ2-7
TGTGCTAGCAGCCAAGGACTAGCGGGGAGAGATACGCAGTATTTT,CASSQGLAGRDTQYF,TRBV7-7,.,15,TRBD2,TRBJ2-3
TGTGCCAGCACTGGAATACAGGGACGCTATGGCTACACCTTC,CASTGIQGRYGYTF,TRBV6-5,.,14,.,TRBJ1-2
TGTGCCAGCAGCGTAGAGGAGACGGGCTATGGCTACACCTTC,CASSVEETGYGYTF,TRBV9,.,14,.,TRBJ1-2
TGTGCCACCAGCGGAGTCCATCTCAGGGGGCTACTCTCCTACGAGCAGTACTTC,CATSGVHLRGLLSYEQYF,TRBV15,.,18,TRBD1,TRBJ2-7
TGTGCCAGCAGCTTAGTAGCGGGGCCGTACCAAGAGACCCAGTACTTC,CASSLVAGPYQETQYF,TRBV7-2,few,16,TRBD2,TRBJ2-5
TGCGCCAGCAGCTCCGGCACGATCGCGGGGGGGAACAATGAGCAGTTCTTC,CASSSGTIAGGNNEQFF,TRBV5-1,.,17,TRBD2,TRBJ2-1
TGTGCCAGCAGCTTGTTCAGGTCGAACACTGAAGCTTTCTTT,CASSLFRSNTEAFF,TRBV11-3,.,14,.,TRBJ1-1
TGTGCCAGCGGGTCTGACAGTAAATCCCAGGGCTACACCTTC,CASGSDSKSQGYTF,TRBV2,.,14,.,TRBJ1-2